This T cell receptor (beta chain) was identified during a study of blood T cell repertoires in COVID-19. Study background: Sample material is recorded as cDNA or gDNA derived from T cells, B-cell-depleted T cells, or PBMCs.

This CDR3 comprises 14 residues. The repertoire was sequenced with immunoSEQ multiplex PCR; TCRdb's copy has only in-frame clones and lacks some. Among about 150,000 clones listed, more than 75% were seen once. V usage is TRBV21-1 and J usage is TRBJ1-4. TRBV21-1 is given as a pseudogene. The clonotype was recovered from a man between 60 and 75 years old who had recovered from COVID-19. Sequencing used peripheral blood. The CDR3 reads CASSIPPGWEKLFF. CDR3 in DNA: TGTGCCAGCAGCATCCCCCCGGGGTGGGAAAAACTGTTTTTT.